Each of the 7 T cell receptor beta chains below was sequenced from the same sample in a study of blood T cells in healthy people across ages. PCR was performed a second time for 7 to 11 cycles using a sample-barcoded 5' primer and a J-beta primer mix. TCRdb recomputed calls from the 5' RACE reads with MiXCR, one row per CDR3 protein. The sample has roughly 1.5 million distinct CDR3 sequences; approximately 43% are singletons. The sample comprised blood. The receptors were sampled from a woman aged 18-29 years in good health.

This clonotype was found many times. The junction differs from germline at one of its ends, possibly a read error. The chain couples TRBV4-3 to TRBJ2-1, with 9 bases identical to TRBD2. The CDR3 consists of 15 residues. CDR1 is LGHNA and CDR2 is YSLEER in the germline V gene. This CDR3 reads CASSQASGTYNEQFF. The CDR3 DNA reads TGTGCCAGCAGCCAAGCTAGCGGGACCTACAATGAGCAGTTCTTC.

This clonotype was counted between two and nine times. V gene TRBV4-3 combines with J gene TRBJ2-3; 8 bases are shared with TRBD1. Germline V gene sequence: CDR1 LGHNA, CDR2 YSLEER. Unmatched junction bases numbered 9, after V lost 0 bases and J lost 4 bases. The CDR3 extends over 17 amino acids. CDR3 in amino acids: CASSQDLGPGGPDTQYF. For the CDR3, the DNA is TGCGCCAGCAGCCAAGATCTGGGGCCAGGGGGCCCAGATACGCAGTATTTT.

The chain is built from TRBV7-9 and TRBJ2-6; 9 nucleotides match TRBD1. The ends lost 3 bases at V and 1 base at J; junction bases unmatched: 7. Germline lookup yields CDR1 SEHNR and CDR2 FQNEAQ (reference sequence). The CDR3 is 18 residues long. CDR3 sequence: CASSFTGTGSSGANVLTF. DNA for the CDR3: TGTGCCAGCAGCTTTACCGGGACAGGGTCGTCTGGGGCCAACGTCCTGACTTTC.

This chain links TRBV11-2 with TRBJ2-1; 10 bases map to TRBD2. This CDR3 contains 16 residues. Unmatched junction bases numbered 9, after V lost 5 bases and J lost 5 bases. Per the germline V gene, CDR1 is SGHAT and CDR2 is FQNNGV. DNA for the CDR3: TGTGCCAGCAGCCCGTCCGAAGGACTAGCGGACAATGAGCAGTTCTTC. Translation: CASSPSEGLADNEQFF.

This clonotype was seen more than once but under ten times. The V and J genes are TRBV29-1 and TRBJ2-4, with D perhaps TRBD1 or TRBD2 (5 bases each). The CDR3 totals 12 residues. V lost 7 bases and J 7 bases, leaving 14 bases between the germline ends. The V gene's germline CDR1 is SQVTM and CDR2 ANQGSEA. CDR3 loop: CSAGDLGNIQYF. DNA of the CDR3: TGCAGCGCCGGGGACCTGGGGAACATTCAGTACTTC.

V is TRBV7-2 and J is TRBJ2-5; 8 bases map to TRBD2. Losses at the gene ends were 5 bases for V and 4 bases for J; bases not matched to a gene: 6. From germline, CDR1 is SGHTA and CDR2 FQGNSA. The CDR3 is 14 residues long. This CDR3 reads CASSRGTSGETQYF. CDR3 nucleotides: TGTGCCAGCAGCCGCGGGACTAGTGGAGAGACCCAGTACTTC.

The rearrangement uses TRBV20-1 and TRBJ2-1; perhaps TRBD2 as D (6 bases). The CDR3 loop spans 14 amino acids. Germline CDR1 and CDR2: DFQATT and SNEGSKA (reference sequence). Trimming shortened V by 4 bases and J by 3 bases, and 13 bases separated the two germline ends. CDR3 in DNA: TGCAGTGCTATGTATGGGCGGGACTACAATGAGCAGTTCTTC. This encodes CSAMYGRDYNEQFF.